The 9 T cell receptor beta chains listed next were all sequenced from one sample in a study of blood T cell repertoires in COVID-19. The table came from immunoSEQ multiplex PCR; TCRdb's copy has only in-frame clones and leaves some out. The sample consists of roughly 500,000 clones, roughly 90% of them appearing once. Sequenced material: PBMCs or T cells enriched from blood (not recorded which). These receptors all come from a woman between 40 and 55 years old who had recovered from COVID-19.

This clone has only a few counts. The chain combines TRBV27 with TRBJ2-1, with a weak D call TRBD2 (5 bases). The CDR3 runs to 14 residues. V lost 4 bases to trimming and J lost 8 bases, with 15 bases between them. Germline lookup yields CDR1 MNHEY and CDR2 SMNVEV (reference sequence). The CDR3, as DNA: TGTGCCAGCAGTTCCTCGATCGGGAAGGATGAGCAGTTCTTC. Its protein product is CASSSSIGKDEQFF.

The CDR3, as DNA: TGTGCCCAAGGGGACACCACAGATACGCAGTATTTT. This sequence encodes CAQGDTTDTQYF. The J gene is TRBJ2-3, the V gene TRBV10-3, with D possibly being TRBD1 (6 bases). Germline-derived CDR1 and CDR2 are ENHRY and SYGVKD. CDR3 size: 12 residues. V lost 11 bases and J 2 bases, leaving 11 bases between the germline ends.

The rearrangement links TRBV5-5 to TRBJ1-2; D is possibly TRBD1 (6 bases). V lost 4 bases, J lost 4 bases, and 17 bases lay in between. Germline V gene lookup returns CDR1 SGHKS and CDR2 YYEKEE (reference sequence). The CDR3 is 15 residues long. Here the CDR3 reads CASSPLQGTTYGYTF. DNA of the CDR3: TGTGCCAGCAGCCCACTCCAGGGGACAACCTATGGCTACACCTTC.

The genes are TRBV10-3 and TRBJ2-5, with D hard to call. CDR3 length equals 13 residues. Germline CDR1 reads ENHRY; CDR2 reads SYGVKD. With 4 bases removed from V and 4 bases from J, the gap between germline ends came to 10 bases. The CDR3 DNA is TGTGCCATCAGTGCCTACCTGAGAGAGACCCAGTACTTC. Translating gives CAISAYLRETQYF.

The J gene is TRBJ2-5, the V gene TRBV20-1; D unclear. Looked up from germline, CDR1 is DFQATT and CDR2 is SNEGSKA (reference sequence). This CDR3 has 12 amino acids. V was clipped by 3 bases and J by 1 base, with 6 bases between them. The CDR3 spells CSASNIQETQYF. The CDR3 coding sequence is TGCAGTGCTAGTAACATCCAAGAGACCCAGTACTTC.

The CDR3 is CASSNAGGNEKLFF. The CDR3 bases are TGCGCCAGCTCGAACGCGGGGGGTAATGAAAAACTGTTTTTT. V is TRBV5-1 and J is TRBJ1-4; D might be TRBD1 (5 bases). This CDR3 has 14 amino acids. Trimming left V 7 bases short and J 4 bases short, with 14 bases between. Germline loops: CDR1 SGHRS, CDR2 YFSETQ.

The V call is TRBV4-2, the J call TRBJ2-6; D is ambiguous. V was pared by 0 bases and J by 2 bases, with 5 bases between. This CDR3 comprises 15 residues. Germline V lookup: CDR1 LGHNA, CDR2 YNFKEQ. The CDR3: CASSQDLTGANVLTF. In DNA, the CDR3 is TGTGCCAGCAGCCAAGATCTTACTGGGGCCAACGTCCTGACTTTC.

The chain is built from TRBV5-1 and TRBJ1-2; TRBD1 aligns across 11 bases. Germline-derived CDR1 and CDR2 are SGHRS and YFSETQ. With 0 bases clipped from V and 4 bases from J, the junction kept 8 bases outside the gene matches. This CDR3 region has 17 residues. DNA for the CDR3: TGCGCCAGCAGCTTGGGCCAACCGGGACAGGGGGGCTATGGCTACACCTTC. Residues: CASSLGQPGQGGYGYTF.

The gene calls are TRBV18 and TRBJ1-2; a possible D gene is TRBD1 (5 bases). The CDR3 runs 18 residues. The germline V gene encodes CDR1 KGHSH and CDR2 LQKENI. Between the trimmed V and J ends, which lost 1 base and 4 bases, there was a span of 22 bases. CDR3 coding DNA: TGTGCCAGCTCACCACGGGATTTACAGGCGATAGGATCCTATGGCTACACCTTC. This translates into CASSPRDLQAIGSYGYTF.